The next 8 T cell receptor beta chains were all read from a single sample in a study of T cell responses to AZD1222 COVID-19 vaccine. TCRdb's copy holds only in-frame clones and misses some; the assay was immunoSEQ multiplex PCR. The sample lists about 130,000 clones, 85% to 90% occurring once. The starting material was peripheral blood, obtained on day 0 of AZD1222 vaccination. The receptors here all came from an adult in good health.

The chain couples TRBV7-2 to TRBJ2-1, with TRBD2 matching 8 bases. Germline V CDR1 and CDR2: SGHTA, FQGNSA. Trimming cost V 6 bases and J 3 bases; bases outside gene matches: 10. This CDR3 has 16 amino acids. As DNA, the CDR3 is TGTGCCAGCAGACTGAGAGCGGGGGCGAACTACAATGAGCAGTTCTTC. Its translation is CASRLRAGANYNEQFF. The variable domain in full, completed from reference TRBV7-2 and TRBJ2-1, reads GAGVSQSPSNKVTEKGKDVELRCDPISGHTALYWYRQSLGQGLEFLIYFQGNSAPDKSGLPSDRFSAERTGGSVSTLTIQRTQQEDSAVYLCASRLRAGANYNEQFFGPGTRLTVL.

V is TRBV2 and J is TRBJ1-2, with 8 positions matching TRBD1. V was clipped by 5 bases and J by 3 bases; unmatched bases: 11. Germline-derived CDR1 and CDR2 are SNHLY and FYNNEI. The CDR3 sequence is 16 residues long. The CDR3 coding sequence is TGTGCCAGCAGTTCCCCCTCTGACAGGGGCTACTATGGCTACACCTTC. This translates into CASSSPSDRGYYGYTF.

This sequence joins TRBV3-1 (or the pseudogene TRBV3-2) and TRBJ2-5; 9 nucleotides agree with TRBD2. The CDR3 length is 19 residues. V shed 0 bases and J 3 bases; nucleotides not matched to a gene: 14. The germline V gene has CDR1 LGHDT and CDR2 YNNKEL (reference sequence). In DNA, the CDR3 is TGTGCCAGCAGCCAAGATAGAAAGCGGGGGGTAGGGGTAGAAGAGACCCAGTACTTC. Translated: CASSQDRKRGVGVEETQYF.

This sequence joins TRBV14 and TRBJ1-4; D remains ambiguous. Trimming left V 1 base short and J 0 bases short, with 6 bases between. Germline V gene data show CDR1 as SGHDN and CDR2 as FVKESK. The CDR3 has 15 residues. CDR3 DNA: TGTGCCAGCAGCCAAGGGGCGGCAACTAATGAAAAACTGTTTTTT. Its protein product is CASSQGAATNEKLFF.

The chain employs TRBV7-9 and TRBJ1-5; D is undetermined. CDR1 and CDR2 from the germline V gene are SEHNR and FQNEAQ (reference sequence). V was shortened by 1 base and J by 6 bases, with 4 bases between the two germline ends. The CDR3 is made up of 12 amino acids. The CDR3 coding sequence is TGTGCCAGCAGCTTAGGTTTTCAGCCCCAGCATTTT. Its protein product is CASSLGFQPQHF.

The chain recombines TRBV9 with TRBJ2-2; D perhaps matches TRBD2 (6 bases). CDR1 and CDR2 (germline): SGDLS, YYNGEE. Trimming pared 2 bases from V and 1 base from J, leaving 18 bases between. The CDR3 runs to 18 residues. CDR3 sequence reads: CASSVGLGRIKNTGELFF. CDR3 nucleotide sequence: TGTGCCAGCAGCGTGGGGCTAGGGAGGATAAAGAACACCGGGGAGCTGTTTTTT.

The chain recombines TRBV28 with TRBJ1-2; 7 bases map to TRBD1. The junction had 11 bases not matched to a gene; V was cut back by 5 bases and J by 8 bases. CDR3 length: 14 residues. Per germline, CDR1 MDHEN and CDR2 SYDVKM. In DNA, the CDR3 is TGTGCCAGCAGTCCAGGGACAGTACGAAAGGGCTACACCTTC. As protein: CASSPGTVRKGYTF.

This sequence joins TRBV7-2 and TRBJ1-4; 9 nucleotides line up with TRBD1. After removal of 5 bases from V and 7 bases from J, the junction contained 5 bases not matched to a gene. The germline V gene has CDR1 SGHTA and CDR2 FQGNSA. The CDR3 length is 14 residues. The CDR3 reads CASSLLTGGEKLFF. CDR3 bases: TGTGCCAGCAGCCTACTGACAGGGGGTGAAAAACTGTTTTTT.